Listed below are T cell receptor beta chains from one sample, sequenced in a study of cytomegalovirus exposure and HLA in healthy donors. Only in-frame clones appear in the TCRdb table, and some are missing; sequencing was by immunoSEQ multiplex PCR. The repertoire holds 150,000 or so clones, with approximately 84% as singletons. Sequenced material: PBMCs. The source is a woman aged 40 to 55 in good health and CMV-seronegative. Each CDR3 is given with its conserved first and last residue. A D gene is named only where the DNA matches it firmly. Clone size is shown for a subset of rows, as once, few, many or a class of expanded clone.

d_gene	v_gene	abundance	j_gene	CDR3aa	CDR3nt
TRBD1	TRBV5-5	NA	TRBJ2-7	CASSLRTGGEQYF	TGTGCCAGCAGCTTGAGGACAGGCGGTGAGCAGTACTTC
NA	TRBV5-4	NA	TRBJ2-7	CASSSGHRSSYEQYF	TGTGCCAGCAGTTCGGGACATCGGAGCTCCTACGAGCAGTACTTC
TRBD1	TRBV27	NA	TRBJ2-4	CASSSTGAIQYF	TGTGCCAGCAGTTCAACAGGGGCTATTCAGTACTTC
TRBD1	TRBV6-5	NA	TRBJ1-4	CASSNTMDRPKLFF	TGTGCCAGCAGTAACACTATGGACAGGCCAAAACTGTTTTTT
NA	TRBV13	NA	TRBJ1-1	CASSPTGFYTEAFF	TGTGCCAGCAGCCCCACAGGGTTCTACACTGAAGCTTTCTTT
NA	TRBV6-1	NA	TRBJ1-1	CASRPRRRNTEAFF	TGTGCCAGCAGGCCCCGGCGGCGAAACACTGAAGCTTTCTTT
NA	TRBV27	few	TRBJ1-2	CASSSAGSGLYGYTF	TGTGCCAGCAGCTCGGCAGGATCAGGGCTCTATGGCTACACCTTC
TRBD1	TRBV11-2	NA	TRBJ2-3	CASSLGQLTPTDTQYF	TGTGCCAGCAGCTTGGGACAGCTCACCCCCACAGATACGCAGTATTTT
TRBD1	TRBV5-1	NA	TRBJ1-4	CASSTDRSNEKLFF	TGCGCCAGCAGTACGGACAGGAGTAATGAAAAACTGTTTTTT
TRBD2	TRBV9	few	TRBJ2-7	CASSVGLAGASYYEQYF	TGTGCCAGCAGCGTAGGACTAGCGGGAGCTAGCTACTACGAGCAGTACTTC
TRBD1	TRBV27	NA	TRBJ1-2	CASSFRGISGTDYGYTF	TGTGCCAGCAGTTTTAGGGGGATTTCCGGGACAGACTATGGCTACACCTTC
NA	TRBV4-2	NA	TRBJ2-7	CASSQERDSSLGQYF	TGTGCCAGCAGCCAAGAGCGGGACTCCTCGTTGGGGCAGTACTTC
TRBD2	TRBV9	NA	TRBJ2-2	CASSVGGRNTGELFF	TGTGCCAGCAGCGTGGGGGGGAGGAACACCGGGGAGCTGTTTTTT
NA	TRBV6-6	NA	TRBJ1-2	CASSVTGNVYTF	TGTGCCAGCAGTGTTACAGGGAATGTCTACACCTTC
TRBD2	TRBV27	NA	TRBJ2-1	CASSLERGTSIFF	TGTGCCAGCAGCCTCGAACGCGGGACTAGTATTTTCTTC
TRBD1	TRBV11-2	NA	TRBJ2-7	CASSFGTGSYEQYF	TGTGCCAGCAGCTTCGGGACAGGGTCCTACGAGCAGTACTTC
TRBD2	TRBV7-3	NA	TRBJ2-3	CASSLLAGVSGTQYF	TGTGCCAGCAGCTTACTAGCGGGAGTGTCAGGCACGCAGTATTTT
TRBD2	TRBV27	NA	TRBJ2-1	CASTLLAGVRNEQFF	TGTGCCAGCACCCTATTAGCGGGAGTCCGCAATGAGCAGTTCTTC
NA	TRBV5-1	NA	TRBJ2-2	CASSLEFAVNTGELFF	TGCGCCAGCAGCTTGGAGTTTGCAGTTAACACCGGGGAGCTGTTTTTT
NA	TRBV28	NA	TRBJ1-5	CASSLRWTLSNQPQHF	TGTGCCAGCAGTTTACGCTGGACACTGAGCAATCAGCCCCAGCATTTT
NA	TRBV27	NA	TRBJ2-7	CATRLTLSSYEQYF	TGTGCCACCAGACTAACCTTAAGCTCCTACGAGCAGTACTTC
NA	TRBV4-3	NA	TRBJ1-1	CASSQEGGLSGRNGNTEAFF	TGCGCCAGCAGCCAAGAGGGGGGACTCTCCGGTCGGAACGGGAACACTGAAGCTTTCTTT
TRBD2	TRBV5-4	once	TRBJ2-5	CASSPGTTQETQYF	TGTGCCAGCAGCCCGGGGACTACTCAAGAGACCCAGTACTTC
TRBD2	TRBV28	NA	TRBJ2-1	CASSAVSGTMLSNEQFF	TGTGCCAGCAGTGCGGTGTCCGGGACTATGCTCAGCAATGAGCAGTTCTTC
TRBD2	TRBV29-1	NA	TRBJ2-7	CSVGGLAGWAAYEQYF	TGCAGCGTTGGGGGACTAGCGGGATGGGCGGCCTACGAGCAGTACTTC
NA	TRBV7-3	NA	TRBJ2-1	CASSLMAGSSYNEQFF	TGTGCCAGCAGCTTAATGGCAGGCAGCTCCTACAATGAGCAGTTCTTC
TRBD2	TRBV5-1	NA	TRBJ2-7	CASSAGTSGEQYF	TGCGCCAGCAGCGCCGGGACTAGCGGCGAGCAGTACTTC
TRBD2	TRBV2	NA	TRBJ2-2	CASSGHGGMLATGELFF	TGTGCCAGCAGTGGTCACGGGGGGATGTTGGCCACCGGGGAGCTGTTTTTT
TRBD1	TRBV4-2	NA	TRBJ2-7	CASSQLLAGQGGYEQYF	TGTGCCAGCAGCCAACTCCTGGCGGGACAGGGTGGCTACGAGCAGTACTTC
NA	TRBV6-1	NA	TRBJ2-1	CASSGQAYNEQFF	TGTGCCAGCAGTGGACAGGCCTACAATGAGCAGTTCTTC
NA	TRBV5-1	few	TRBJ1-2	CASSLQAGSGYTF	TGCGCCAGCAGCTTGCAGGCCGGGAGTGGCTACACCTTC
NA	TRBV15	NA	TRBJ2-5	CATSSSRHPQETQYF	TGTGCCACCAGCAGCTCGAGACATCCCCAAGAGACCCAGTACTTC
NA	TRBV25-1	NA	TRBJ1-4	CASSDPTVNEKLFF	TGTGCCAGCAGTGATCCAACAGTAAATGAAAAACTGTTTTTT
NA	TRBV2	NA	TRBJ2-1	CASSINEQFF	TGTGCCAGCTCCATCAATGAGCAGTTCTTC